These 11 T cell receptor beta chains came from one sample sequenced in a study of blood T cell repertoires in COVID-19. Measured with immunoSEQ multiplex PCR; TCRdb has only the in-frame clones, and not every one. This repertoire shows 450,000 or so clones, about 88% found once; its top ten account for 0.8% to 0.9%. The material sequenced was peripheral blood. The receptors come from a man aged 18 to 29 with COVID-19, enrolled during active disease.

J is TRBJ2-3 and V is TRBV24-1; 9 bases line up with TRBD1. From germline, CDR1 is KGHDR and CDR2 SFDVKD. The V segment lost 5 bases and the J segment 3 bases; nucleotides outside the gene matches: 8. The CDR3 contains 16 residues. CDR3 sequence: CATSGAGTGLTDTQYF. CDR3 nucleotides: TGTGCCACCAGTGGCGCCGGGACAGGGCTGACAGATACGCAGTATTTT.

The V and J genes are TRBV15 and TRBJ2-5; D is perhaps TRBD1 (6 bases). This CDR3 contains 15 residues. With 3 bases removed from V and 5 bases from J, the gap between germline ends came to 16 bases. Germline lookup yields CDR1 LNHNV and CDR2 YYDKDF (reference sequence). Written as DNA, the CDR3 is TGTGCCACCAGCAGGGACACAGGGTTTATGGAGACCCAGTACTTC. Protein product: CATSRDTGFMETQYF.

The V and J genes are TRBV6-1 and TRBJ1-2; TRBD1 might be the D (5 bases). Germline CDR1 reads MNHNS; CDR2 reads SASEGT. This CDR3 comprises 12 residues. With 1 base removed from V and 14 bases from J, the gap between germline ends came to 14 bases. The CDR3 sequence is CASSEVARGVTF. The CDR3 bases are TGTGCCAGCAGTGAAGTAGCCCGGGGGGTTACCTTC.

This clone showed up just once. This chain connects TRBV6-5 to TRBJ2-1; D may be TRBD2 (5 bases). CDR1 and CDR2 from the germline V gene are MNHEY and SVGAGI. Trimming cost V 7 bases and J 5 bases, with 12 bases left between them. The CDR3 has 13 amino acids. The CDR3 DNA is TGTGCCAGCACCTACGCAGCGGACAATGAGCAGTTCTTC. It is translated as CASTYAADNEQFF.

V usage is TRBV5-8 and J usage is TRBJ1-4; D is ambiguous. Trimming removed 2 bases at V and 8 bases at J, with 13 bases between. The CDR3 spans 14 residues. Germline loops: CDR1 SGHTS, CDR2 YDEGEE. This chain's CDR3 is CASSFGRRREKLFF. CDR3 DNA: TGTGCCAGCAGCTTTGGGAGGAGGCGGGAAAAACTGTTTTTT.

The chain couples TRBV2 to TRBJ2-5; the D is unclear. Germline V gives CDR1 SNHLY, CDR2 FYNNEI. This CDR3 region has 14 residues. The V end lost 5 bases, the J end lost 5 bases, and 15 bases lay between the germline ends. CDR3 sequence: CASSLTSGLETQYF. In DNA form, the CDR3 reads TGTGCCAGCAGTCTTACTTCCGGTCTGGAGACCCAGTACTTC.

About this clone: The sample holds other DNA sequences that translate to the same CDR3. V and J are TRBV3-1 (or the pseudogene TRBV3-2) and TRBJ2-7; D ambiguous. The length of the CDR3 is 11 residues. Germline CDR1 and CDR2: LGHDT and YNNKEL (reference sequence). V was pared by 1 base and J by 7 bases, with 5 bases between. The CDR3 spells CASSQGAEQYF. DNA for the CDR3: TGTGCCAGCAGCCAAGGGGCAGAGCAGTACTTC.

This chain joins TRBV3-1 (or the pseudogene TRBV3-2) and TRBJ2-7; 7 bases are shared with TRBD1. The CDR3 sequence is 15 residues long. After removal of 1 base from V and 10 bases from J, the junction contained 13 bases not matched to a gene. Germline V gene data show CDR1 as LGHDT and CDR2 as YNNKEL (reference sequence). The CDR3 loop is CASSQASVGGRPQYF. CDR3 bases: TGTGCCAGCAGCCAAGCCTCAGTAGGGGGCAGGCCCCAGTACTTC.

V usage is TRBV7-2 and J usage is TRBJ1-1; 10 nucleotides agree with TRBD1. This CDR3 is 14 amino acids long. The germline CDR1 and CDR2 sequences are SGHTA and FQGNSA. The ends lost 7 bases at V and 4 bases at J; junction bases unmatched: 6. The CDR3 nucleotides are TGTGCCAGCACTCCGACAGGGGGCCTCACTGAAGCTTTCTTT. The encoded protein is CASTPTGGLTEAFF.

This sequence joins TRBV6-5 and TRBJ2-5; weak D call: TRBD2 (7 bases). CDR1 is MNHEY and CDR2 is SVGAGI in the germline V gene. This CDR3 has 15 amino acids. Trimming stripped 6 bases from V and 5 bases from J, with 19 bases between. CDR3 loop: CASSPFGGGGETQYF. CDR3 coding DNA: TGTGCCAGCAGCCCATTTGGGGGGGGCGGGGAGACCCAGTACTTC.

The chain is built from TRBV19 and TRBJ2-7, with a possible D match to TRBD1 (6 bases). CDR1 is LNHDA, CDR2 SQIVND, per germline (reference sequence). The CDR3 sequence is 14 residues long. V dropped 2 bases and J dropped 3 bases, with 11 bases sitting between them. CDR3 protein: CASSIWSGDYEQYF. As DNA, the CDR3 is TGTGCCAGTAGTATATGGTCAGGGGACTACGAGCAGTACTTC.